Detailed here is one T cell receptor beta chain. Its antigen is as yet unknown. These data originate in a study of somatic mutations in cytotoxic T cells in rheumatoid arthritis. Study as a whole: Peripheral blood samples of 25 to 35 ml EDTA were taken from patients directly after diagnosis and before treatment. Findings of the study overall: Which antigens the expanded CD8+ clones targeted was unknown. Greater age accompanied higher CD8+ clonality in rheumatoid arthritis patients, a pattern that was absent in healthy controls.

This table comes from immunoSEQ multiplex PCR, and its TCRdb copy is limited to in-frame clones, with some not included. The table has 25,000 to 35,000 clones, approximately 86% seen once. Positive selection with magnetic beads achieved the isolation of CD4+ and CD8+ cells, followed by a flow cytometry check of purity. The sequenced material came from CD8+ T cells sorted from blood. This sequence originates from an adult with rheumatoid arthritis.

The CDR3 protein is CASSGTPPVRRGSNEQFF. For the CDR3, the DNA is TGTGCCAGTAGTGGCACCCCCCCTGTCAGGCGGGGCTCAAATGAGCAGTTCTTC. The chain joins TRBV19 to TRBJ2-1; D is possibly TRBD2 (6 bases). Germline V lookup: CDR1 LNHDA, CDR2 SQIVND (reference sequence). Trimming pared 5 bases from V and 7 bases from J, leaving 27 bases between. This CDR3 region has 18 residues.